Following are 29 T cell receptor beta chains from one sample sequenced in a study of blood T cell repertoires in COVID-19. TCRdb keeps only in-frame clones here, not all; method: immunoSEQ multiplex PCR. The profile shows 250,000 to 300,000 clones, about 86% of them singletons. The sample taken for sequencing was peripheral blood. The receptors here all came from a woman aged 30 to 39 with COVID-19, enrolled during active disease.

The chain is built from TRBV11-2 and TRBJ1-3, with 8 bases that match TRBD1. This CDR3 contains 17 residues. Looked up from germline, CDR1 is SGHAT and CDR2 is FQNNGV. V lost 2 bases and J lost 2; bases outside the gene matches: 8. DNA of the CDR3: TGTGCCAGCAGCTTAAGGAGGCAGGGGGCGGCTGGAAACACCATATATTTT. Amino acid sequence: CASSLRRQGAAGNTIYF. The complete variable domain, with remaining parts taken from reference TRBV11-2 and TRBJ1-3, reads EAGVAQSPRYKIIEKRQSVAFWCNPISGHATLYWYQQILGQGPKLLIQFQNNGVVDDSQLPKDRFSAERLKGVDSTLKIQPAKLEDSAVYLCASSLRRQGAAGNTIYFGEGSWLTVV.

This clone was recorded only once. The J gene is TRBJ2-7, the V gene TRBV7-9, with TRBD2 matching over 7 bases. Unmatched junction bases numbered 8, after V lost 5 bases and J lost 4 bases. The CDR3 consists of 14 residues. Germline loops: CDR1 SEHNR, CDR2 FQNEAQ (reference sequence). The CDR3: CASSLPGGPYEQYF. CDR3 nucleotide sequence: TGTGCCAGCAGCCTCCCGGGGGGTCCTTACGAGCAGTACTTC.

This chain links TRBV5-1 with TRBJ2-2; 7 bases line up with TRBD1. Germline lookup yields CDR1 SGHRS and CDR2 YFSETQ. CDR3 length: 16 residues. The J segment lost 0 bases and the V segment lost 1 base, leaving 3 bases of the junction unmatched. The DNA for the CDR3 is TGCGCCAGCAGCTTGTTCCAGGGGGCGAACACCGGGGAGCTGTTTTTT. It is translated as CASSLFQGANTGELFF.

V and J are TRBV18 and TRBJ2-3; D is undetermined. The germline V and J ends were trimmed by 4 bases and 2 bases, with 7 bases remaining between them. CDR3 length: 13 residues. Germline V gives CDR1 KGHSH, CDR2 LQKENI. CDR3 sequence reads: CASSQINTDTQYF. As DNA, the CDR3 is TGTGCCAGCTCACAAATTAACACAGATACGCAGTATTTT.

The V call is TRBV5-4, the J call TRBJ2-7, with 8 bases identical to TRBD1. The length of the CDR3 is 13 residues. Per the germline V gene, CDR1 is SGHNT and CDR2 is YYREEE (reference sequence). J gave up 0 bases and V 10 bases, and 6 bases lay outside the gene matches. The CDR3 sequence is CAGGDRGSYEQYF. The CDR3 DNA sequence: TGTGCCGGGGGAGACAGGGGCTCCTACGAGCAGTACTTC.

The V call is TRBV6-5, the J call TRBJ2-1; tentative D call: TRBD1 (5 bases). V shed 1 base and J shed 15 bases, with 16 bases lying between them. CDR3 length: 13 residues. Germline V gene data show CDR1 as MNHEY and CDR2 as SVGAGI. The CDR3, as DNA: TGTGCCAGCAGTTACTTTGACAGCCGGATCTTGTTCTTC. Translating gives CASSYFDSRILFF.

The V call is TRBV19, the J call TRBJ2-5; unclear D gene. Trimming took off 3 bases at V and 5 bases at J, with 16 bases between the two ends. CDR3 length equals 15 residues. Germline loops: CDR1 LNHDA, CDR2 SQIVND (reference sequence). CDR3 protein: CASSIQLQTYETQYF. DNA for the CDR3: TGTGCCAGTAGTATTCAACTACAAACGTACGAGACCCAGTACTTC.

Concerning this clone itself: Other DNA sequences in this sample translate to the same CDR3. For the CDR3, the DNA is TGTGCCAGCAGTTTCCTGGGACTGCAAGAGACCCAGTACTTC. It yields the protein CASSFLGLQETQYF. This chain links TRBV27 with TRBJ2-5; a weak D match, TRBD2 (6 bases). With 3 bases removed from V and 2 bases from J, the gap between germline ends came to 10 bases. This CDR3 is built from 14 residues. Germline CDR1 and CDR2: MNHEY and SMNVEV (reference sequence).

J is TRBJ1-2 and V is TRBV19; maybe TRBD1 (6 bases). V lost 10 bases, J lost 4 bases, and 16 bases lay in between. The length of the CDR3 is 13 residues. The germline gives CDR1 LNHDA, CDR2 SQIVND (reference sequence). The CDR3 DNA reads TGTGCCACAACAGGGTTCTACATCTATGGCTACACCTTC. It codes for CATTGFYIYGYTF.

The rearrangement joins TRBV3-1 (or the pseudogene TRBV3-2) to TRBJ2-7, with TRBD2 identical over 9 bases. The CDR3 runs 15 residues. In germline, CDR1 is LGHDT, CDR2 YNNKEL (reference sequence). The trim removed 6 bases at V and 1 base at J, leaving 7 bases unmatched. CDR3 sequence: CASSLLAGSSYEQYF. For the CDR3, the DNA is TGTGCCAGCAGTCTACTAGCGGGTTCGTCCTACGAGCAGTACTTC.

The V gene is TRBV4-1, the J gene TRBJ2-3; D is ambiguous. This CDR3 has 14 amino acids. Trimming removed 0 bases from V and 7 bases from J, with 11 bases in between. Germline CDR1 and CDR2: MGHRA and YSYEKL. The CDR3, as DNA: TGCGCCAGCAGCCAAGACCCTGTGAGGTATACGCAGTATTTT. Translating gives CASSQDPVRYTQYF.

The rearrangement joins TRBV5-5 to TRBJ1-5, with 7 bases matching TRBD1. Germline CDR1 reads SGHKS; CDR2 reads YYEKEE (reference sequence). This CDR3 spans 16 amino acids. Trimming took 4 bases from V and 3 from J; bases not matched to a gene: 10. The CDR3 DNA follows: TGTGCCAGCAGCAACCTACAGGGGACCGACAATCAGCCCCAGCATTTT. Protein product: CASSNLQGTDNQPQHF.

This chain joins TRBV29-1 and TRBJ1-2; 7 bases line up with TRBD1. Germline V CDR1 and CDR2: SQVTM, ANQGSEA. J was trimmed by 4 bases and V by 5 bases; bases with no gene match: 1. The CDR3 runs to 11 residues. In DNA form, the CDR3 reads TGCAGCGTTTACAGGGGCTATGGCTACACCTTC. This gives the protein CSVYRGYGYTF.

The genes are TRBV5-6 and TRBJ1-1, with D tentatively TRBD1 (6 bases). V was trimmed by 2 bases and J by 2 bases, leaving 10 bases between them. This CDR3 region has 14 residues. Germline lookup yields CDR1 SGHDT and CDR2 YYEEEE. The CDR3 reads CASSFWGLNTEAFF. The CDR3 DNA sequence: TGTGCCAGCAGCTTTTGGGGGCTCAACACTGAAGCTTTCTTT.

The chain has TRBV11-2 and TRBJ1-1, with a tentative D call TRBD1 (6 bases). The V gene lost 5 bases and the J gene lost 9 bases, with 16 bases spanning the gap. CDR3 length: 13 amino acids. CDR1 is SGHAT and CDR2 is FQNNGV in the germline V gene. CDR3 sequence reads: CASSRLGQRKAFF. The CDR3 coding sequence is TGTGCCAGCAGCCGTTTAGGACAGAGAAAAGCTTTCTTT.

A remark on this clone: Within the sample, other DNA sequences also encode this same CDR3. The rearrangement uses TRBV18 and TRBJ1-5; possibly TRBD1 for D (5 bases). Germline V gene lookup returns CDR1 KGHSH and CDR2 LQKENI. The V gene lost 3 bases and the J gene lost 6 bases, with 9 bases spanning the gap. The CDR3 contains 13 residues. The CDR3 DNA reads TGTGCCAGCTCACCTCCCGGGGGTCAGCCCCAGCATTTT. This encodes CASSPPGGQPQHF.

J is TRBJ2-1 and V is TRBV18, with a weak D call TRBD2 (6 bases). The CDR3 contains 14 residues. V was shortened by 3 bases and J by 7 bases, with 13 bases between the two germline ends. Germline lookup yields CDR1 KGHSH and CDR2 LQKENI. CDR3 bases: TGTGCCAGCTCACCCCGGACGGGGGAGAATGAGCAGTTCTTC. It specifies CASSPRTGENEQFF.

The gene calls are TRBV19 and TRBJ1-6; D uncertain. The V end lost 6 bases, the J end lost 7 bases, and 7 bases lay between the germline ends. The V gene's germline CDR1 is LNHDA and CDR2 SQIVND (reference sequence). The CDR3 runs to 12 residues. The CDR3 coding sequence is TGTGCCAGTAGAACAGTAAATTCACCCCTCCACTTT. Amino acids: CASRTVNSPLHF. Together with reference TRBV19 and TRBJ1-6, the CDR3 gives the full variable domain: DGGITQSPKYLFRKEGQNVTLSCEQNLNHDAMYWYRQDPGQGLRLIYYSQIVNDFQKGDIAEGYSVSREKKESFPLTVTSAQKNPTAFYLCASRTVNSPLHFGNGTRLTVT.

Remarks on this clone: Other DNA sequences within the sample encode an identical CDR3. The gene calls are TRBV9 and TRBJ2-7; the match to TRBD1 covers 8 bases. The CDR3 runs 14 residues. CDR1 and CDR2 from the germline V gene are SGDLS and YYNGEE. The trim removed 4 bases at V and 4 bases at J, leaving 7 bases unmatched. CDR3 amino acids: CASSPRTGYYEQYF. The CDR3 DNA is TGTGCCAGCAGCCCCCGGACAGGGTATTACGAGCAGTACTTC.

V and J are TRBV25-1 and TRBJ2-5; D is unresolved. CDR1 is MGHDK, CDR2 SYGVNS, per germline. V lost 5 bases to trimming and J lost 2 bases, with 12 bases between them. This CDR3 region has 14 residues. CDR3 sequence reads: CASSPHPVQETQYF. The CDR3 DNA is TGTGCCAGCAGTCCCCACCCAGTTCAAGAGACCCAGTACTTC.

This clone occurred a few times. The CDR3 loop reads CATSDNGGGLNQPQHF. The CDR3 coding sequence is TGTGCCACCAGTGACAACGGGGGGGGGCTCAATCAGCCCCAGCATTTT. The V gene is TRBV24-1, the J gene TRBJ1-5; a weak D match, TRBD1 (6 bases). V shed 4 bases and J shed 3 bases, with 15 bases lying between them. The germline V gene encodes CDR1 KGHDR and CDR2 SFDVKD. This CDR3 is built from 16 residues.

The chain carries TRBV29-1 and TRBJ2-2, with a weak D call TRBD1 (6 bases). This CDR3 has 14 residues. The germline V gene encodes CDR1 SQVTM and CDR2 ANQGSEA. Trimming pared 8 bases from V and 0 bases from J, leaving 13 bases between. The CDR3 is CSITGTTNTGELFF. The CDR3 DNA reads as TGCAGCATAACCGGGACAACGAACACCGGGGAGCTGTTTTTT.

J is TRBJ2-7 and V is TRBV5-1; the match to TRBD2 covers 7 bases. CDR3 length: 13 residues. V lost 4 bases, J lost 6 bases, and 7 bases stayed unmatched. The germline V gene encodes CDR1 SGHRS and CDR2 YFSETQ. The CDR3 nucleotides are TGCGCCAGCAGCGCCGGACTAGATTCCGAGCAGTACTTC. The encoded protein is CASSAGLDSEQYF.

The V call is TRBV6-4, the J call TRBJ1-1; 10 nucleotides agree with TRBD1. Germline CDR1 MRHNA, CDR2 SNTAGT. This CDR3 spans 14 amino acids. The trim removed 5 bases at V and 5 bases at J, leaving 5 bases unmatched. CDR3 loop: CASSWDRGSTEAFF. In DNA form, the CDR3 reads TGTGCCAGCAGTTGGGACAGGGGTAGTACTGAAGCTTTCTTT.

V gene TRBV4-1 combines with J gene TRBJ1-5; 7 bases align to TRBD1. V lost 4 bases, J lost 4 bases, and 7 bases stayed unmatched. Germline V gene sequence: CDR1 MGHRA, CDR2 YSYEKL. The CDR3 consists of 15 residues. CDR3 sequence reads: CASSPRDRLNQPQHF. The CDR3 bases are TGCGCCAGCAGCCCCCGGGACAGACTGAATCAGCCCCAGCATTTT.

This clone has a single count. The chain employs TRBV7-9 and TRBJ1-2; tentative D call: TRBD1 (5 bases). There are 15 residues in the CDR3. V gave up 2 bases and J gave up 4 bases, with 14 bases separating them. In germline, CDR1 is SEHNR, CDR2 FQNEAQ (reference sequence). CDR3 nucleotide sequence: TGTGCCAGCAGCTTAAGGGACTTCCATACCTATGGCTACACCTTC. This encodes CASSLRDFHTYGYTF.

The chain couples TRBV2 to TRBJ2-3; D gene ambiguous. The V and J ends lost 5 bases and 0 bases respectively, with 9 bases between them. The CDR3 runs to 14 residues. CDR1 and CDR2 from the germline V gene are SNHLY and FYNNEI. In nucleotides, the CDR3 is TGTGCCAGCAGTATTAGCCCCAGCACAGATACGCAGTATTTT. Translating it yields CASSISPSTDTQYF. Full variable domain (outside the CDR3, taken from reference TRBV2 and TRBJ2-3): EPEVTQTPSHQVTQMGQEVILRCVPISNHLYFYWYRQILGQKVEFLVSFYNNEISEKSEIFDDQFSVERPDGSNFTLKIRSTKLEDSAMYFCASSISPSTDTQYFGPGTRLTVL.

The chain employs TRBV6-5 and TRBJ1-3; 7 nucleotides align to TRBD1. The CDR3 is made up of 13 amino acids. The junction had 5 bases not matched to a gene; V was cut back by 8 bases and J by 4 bases. CDR1 is MNHEY and CDR2 is SVGAGI in the germline V gene. CDR3 sequence (DNA): TGTGCCAGCTTACAGGGGTCAGGAAACACCATATATTTT. It yields the protein CASLQGSGNTIYF.

V gene TRBV30 combines with J gene TRBJ1-1, with D perhaps TRBD1 (6 bases). Germline V CDR1 and CDR2: GTSNPN, SVGIG (reference sequence). The CDR3 consists of 13 residues. The V and J ends lost 2 bases and 6 bases respectively, with 13 bases between them. CDR3 protein: CAWSFSRGSEAFF. The DNA of the CDR3 is TGTGCCTGGAGTTTCTCCAGGGGCTCTGAAGCTTTCTTT.